The 15 T cell receptor beta chains presented below share a single source sample, sequenced in a study of T-cell reconstitution after alpha-beta-depleted transplantation in children. This sample's TCRbeta library carried unique molecular identifier barcodes. A single record per CDR3 protein comes from TCRdb applying MiXCR to the PCR reads. The data show 150,000 to 250,000 distinct CDR3 sequences, 6.3% seen once. Sequenced here: PBMCs, sampled before TCRalphabeta/CD19-depleted stem cell transplant. These receptors were obtained from a girl under two years old with combined immunodeficiency, due to receive a stem cell transplant.

V and J are TRBV12-3 or TRBV12-4 and TRBJ2-7; D gene uncertain. The V and J ends lost 6 bases and 4 bases respectively, with 16 bases between them. The CDR3 sequence is 14 residues long. CDR3 coding DNA: TGTGCCAGCAGCCCCGGCCCTATGGTATACGAGCAGTACTTC. It yields the protein CASSPGPMVYEQYF.

This clonotype was found many times. The chain is built from TRBV27 and TRBJ1-2; no firm D call. This CDR3 comprises 15 residues. Between the trimmed V and J ends, which lost 3 bases and 4 bases, there was a span of 15 bases. Germline V gives CDR1 MNHEY, CDR2 SMNVEV (reference sequence). The CDR3 DNA reads TGTGCCAGCAGTTTGGAGGGAGGGCTTCTCTATGGCTACACCTTC. As protein: CASSLEGGLLYGYTF.

A few counts support this clonotype. The chain is built from TRBV12-3 or TRBV12-4 and TRBJ2-7; 7 bases line up with TRBD2. The CDR3 extends over 12 amino acids. V dropped 10 bases and J dropped 6; count of bases not matched to a gene: 9. The CDR3 DNA is TGTGCCACCGGGGACCTAGCGGCCGAGCAGTACTTC. Translation: CATGDLAAEQYF.

Ten or more counts support this clonotype. The chain links TRBV7-9 to TRBJ2-1, with TRBD1 as a possible D gene (6 bases). The CDR3 loop spans 12 amino acids. Deletions cut 1 base from V and 8 bases from J, with 6 bases between. Per the germline V gene, CDR1 is SEHNR and CDR2 is FQNEAQ (reference sequence). CDR3 sequence (DNA): TGTGCCAGCAGCTTAGAGGGGGATGAGCAGTTCTTC. As protein: CASSLEGDEQFF. Based on the CDR3 plus reference TRBV7-9 and TRBJ2-1, the full variable domain is DTGVSQNPRHKITKRGQNVTFRCDPISEHNRLYWYRQTLGQGPEFLTYFQNEAQLEKSRLLSDRFSAERPKGSFSTLEIQRTEQGDSAMYLCASSLEGDEQFFGPGTRLTVL.

This clonotype showed up just a few times. The CDR3 DNA sequence: TGTGCCACTCTGCCAGGGGTACAGGGAGGTCAAGAGACCCAGTACTTC. Protein: CATLPGVQGGQETQYF. This chain connects TRBV19 to TRBJ2-5; possibly TRBD1 or TRBD2 for D (6 bases each). The CDR3 sequence is 16 residues long. CDR1 LNHDA and CDR2 SQIVND come from the germline V gene (reference sequence). Trimming took 10 bases from V and 2 from J, leaving 23 bases between them.

The chain combines TRBV6-1 with TRBJ1-2; tentatively, D is TRBD1 (6 bases). CDR1 is MNHNS, CDR2 SASEGT, per germline. V lost 6 bases and J 7 bases, leaving 15 bases between the germline ends. This CDR3 comprises 13 residues. The DNA of the CDR3 is TGTGCCAGCAGCCGACAGGCCCTAAGTGGCTACACCTTC. The encoded protein is CASSRQALSGYTF.

This clonotype was seen repeatedly, ten times or more. CDR3 in DNA: TGCGCCAGCAGCCCTTATAATAGCGGGATCTCCTACGAGCAGTACTTC. The encoded protein is CASSPYNSGISYEQYF. The rearrangement uses TRBV4-1 and TRBJ2-7; TRBD2 aligns across 8 bases. The CDR3 consists of 16 residues. Germline CDR1 reads MGHRA; CDR2 reads YSYEKL. V lost 4 bases, J lost 0 bases, and 8 bases stayed unmatched.

The sample holds many counts of this clonotype. The chain uses TRBV5-1 and TRBJ2-1; D is undetermined. The germline CDR1 and CDR2 sequences are SGHRS and YFSETQ. Trimming took off 0 bases at V and 8 bases at J, with 15 bases between the two ends. The CDR3 has 15 amino acids. The CDR3 sequence: CASSLVARVDDEQFF. The CDR3 coding sequence is TGCGCCAGCAGCTTGGTGGCTAGGGTCGATGATGAGCAGTTCTTC.

This clonotype showed up many times. The chain couples TRBV10-3 to TRBJ1-2; D is uncertain. The CDR3 extends over 10 amino acids. Germline V gives CDR1 ENHRY, CDR2 SYGVKD. V lost 6 bases and J 4 bases, leaving 3 bases between the germline ends. DNA for the CDR3: TGTGCCATCAGGACCTATGGCTACACCTTC. It codes for CAIRTYGYTF.

The DNA of the CDR3 is TGCGCCAGCAGCCAAGATATTTTGGTCGGGGACAGAGGCTACGAGCAGTACTTC. This sequence encodes CASSQDILVGDRGYEQYF. V is TRBV4-3 and J is TRBJ2-7, with 7 bases identical to TRBD1. This CDR3 region has 18 residues. Trimming took 0 bases from V and 3 from J; bases not matched to a gene: 14. Germline V gene lookup returns CDR1 LGHNA and CDR2 YSLEER.

This clonotype was seen a few times. The V gene is TRBV6-2 or TRBV6-3, the J gene TRBJ2-3, with a tentative D call TRBD2 (5 bases). This CDR3 has 14 residues. Looked up from germline, CDR1 is MNHEY and CDR2 is SVGEGT. Trimming took 4 bases from V and 2 from J, leaving 10 bases between them. The CDR3 region has the DNA TGTGCCAGCAGTTTTAGCGACTTCACAGATACGCAGTATTTT. Translated, it gives CASSFSDFTDTQYF.

This clonotype occurred many times. The genes are TRBV4-3 and TRBJ2-2; TRBD1 agrees at 7 bases. Germline-derived CDR1 and CDR2 are LGHNA and YSLEER. The CDR3 spans 17 residues. After removal of 3 bases from V and 1 base from J, the junction contained 8 bases not matched to a gene. The CDR3 reads CASSQDPDRVNTGELFF. The DNA for the CDR3 is TGCGCCAGCAGCCAGGATCCTGACAGGGTGAACACCGGGGAGCTGTTTTTT.

The CDR3 region is CASSMGSGANVLTF. The CDR3 nucleotides are TGTGCCAGTAGTATGGGCTCTGGGGCCAACGTCCTGACTTTC. V usage is TRBV19 and J usage is TRBJ2-6; D not certain. V was clipped by 3 bases and J by 0 bases, with 3 bases between them. The germline V gene encodes CDR1 LNHDA and CDR2 SQIVND (reference sequence). The CDR3 loop spans 14 amino acids.

This clonotype was found many times. The chain combines TRBV29-1 with TRBJ1-2; D is uncertain. Germline CDR1 reads SQVTM; CDR2 reads ANQGSEA. This CDR3 spans 12 amino acids. With 6 bases removed from V and 4 bases from J, the gap between germline ends came to 12 bases. CDR3 loop: CSVQQSLYGYTF. For the CDR3, the DNA is TGCAGCGTGCAACAGAGTCTCTATGGCTACACCTTC.

This clonotype was seen repeatedly, ten times or more. The CDR3 DNA sequence: TGCGCCAGCAGCTTGGAAGGACAGGGCTACGAGCAGTACTTC. It translates to CASSLEGQGYEQYF. The rearrangement links TRBV5-1 to TRBJ2-7; TRBD1 agrees at 8 bases. The V and J ends lost 0 bases and 3 bases, in that order; junction bases with no gene match: 2. CDR3 length: 14 amino acids. CDR1 is SGHRS and CDR2 is YFSETQ in the germline V gene.